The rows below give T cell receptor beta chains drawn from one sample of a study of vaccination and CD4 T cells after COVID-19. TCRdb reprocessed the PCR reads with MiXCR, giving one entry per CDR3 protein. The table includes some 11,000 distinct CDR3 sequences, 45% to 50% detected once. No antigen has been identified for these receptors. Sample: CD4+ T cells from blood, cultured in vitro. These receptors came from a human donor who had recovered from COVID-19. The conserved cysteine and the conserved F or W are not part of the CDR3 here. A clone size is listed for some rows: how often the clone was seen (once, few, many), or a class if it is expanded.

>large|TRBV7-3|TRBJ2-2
ASRPGTSGNTGELF
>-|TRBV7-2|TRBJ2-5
ASSLIGSMAGDGRETQY
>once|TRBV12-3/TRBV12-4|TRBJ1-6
ASSGAAIGPLH
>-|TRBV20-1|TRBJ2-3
SARHGVTDTQY
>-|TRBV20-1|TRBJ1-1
SARAVGGNTEAF
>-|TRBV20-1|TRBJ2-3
SASSGRVADTQY
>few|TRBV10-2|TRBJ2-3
ASGPTGGRDTQY
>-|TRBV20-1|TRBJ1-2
SARRGITNYGYT
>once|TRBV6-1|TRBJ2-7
ASSENLGPNEQY
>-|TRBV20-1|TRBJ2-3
SARDPSGRVTDTQY
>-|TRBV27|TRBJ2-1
ASTEGDKWYNEQF
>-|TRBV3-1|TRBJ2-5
ASSQWGLAGAEETQY
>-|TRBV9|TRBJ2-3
ASSRTSGREVTQY
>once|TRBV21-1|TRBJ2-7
ASIETTRLGQY
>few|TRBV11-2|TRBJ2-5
ASSLDPGSQETQY
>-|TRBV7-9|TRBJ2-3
ASSYPGHPYPDTQY
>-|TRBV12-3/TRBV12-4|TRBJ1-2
ASSSSNYGYT
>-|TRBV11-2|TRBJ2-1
ASSLDRGAVGGRYNEQF
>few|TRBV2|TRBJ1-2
ASSAGQGIGGYT
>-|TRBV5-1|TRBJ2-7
ASSVGTYEQY
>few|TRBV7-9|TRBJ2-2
ASSPDTNTGELF
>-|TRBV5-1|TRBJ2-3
ASSLGGSTDTQY
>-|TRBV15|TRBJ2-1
ATSRTTSGRANNEQF
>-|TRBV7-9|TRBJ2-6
ASSSTLGSGANVLT
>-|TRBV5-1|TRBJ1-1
ASSLGDRGMAF
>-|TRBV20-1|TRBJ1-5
SARDPITGNYQPQH
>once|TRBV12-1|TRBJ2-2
ASSFLQRTGELF
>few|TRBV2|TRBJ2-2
ASSEALPTGELF
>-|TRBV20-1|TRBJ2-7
SAEGGGGSYEQY
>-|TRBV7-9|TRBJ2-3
ASSSFSRNTDTQY
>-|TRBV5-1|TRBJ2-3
ASSRMAGSTDTQY
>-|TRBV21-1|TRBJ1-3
ASRISRQERNTIY
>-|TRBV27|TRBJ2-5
ASSLNWGETQY
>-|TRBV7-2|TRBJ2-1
ASSFRAAYNEQF
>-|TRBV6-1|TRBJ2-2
ASSRTGQGARRSTGELF
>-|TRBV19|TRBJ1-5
ASSAGGSVGSQPQH
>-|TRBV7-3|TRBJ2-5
ASSLIRGRGETQY
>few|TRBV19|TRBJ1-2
ASSIGEGYT
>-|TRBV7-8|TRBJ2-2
ASRQQGAAGELF
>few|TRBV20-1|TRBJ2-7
SAEIRDRGSYEQY